These T cell receptor beta chains were read from a single sample in a study of T-cell reconstitution after alpha-beta-depleted transplantation in children. MiXCR, applied by TCRdb to the PCR reads, yields one record per CDR3 protein. The sample lists 500,000 or so distinct CDR3 sequences; 10% to 12% were seen once. The source was PBMCs, mostly from graft donor cells, collected 180 days after TCRalphabeta/CD19-depleted stem cell transplant. Receptor source: a female patient under 10 years old who had a stem cell transplant for aplastic anemia, so the T cells may come from the graft donor. Both conserved end residues are part of each CDR3. D genes are given only for firm matches. Clone size is given for some rows only: seen once, a few or many times, or a class if the clone is expanded.

V: TRBV6-1; size: NA; D: NA; J: TRBJ1-5; DNA: TGTGCCAGCAGTGTTACGGATTTTAGCAATCAGCCCCAGCATTTT; CDR3: CASSVTDFSNQPQHF
V: TRBV6-1; size: many; D: TRBD2; J: TRBJ2-2; DNA: TGTGCCAGCAATGTCCTAGCGGGGACCGGGGAGCTGTTTTTT; CDR3: CASNVLAGTGELFF
V: TRBV28; size: few; D: NA; J: TRBJ2-5; DNA: TGTGCCAGCAGTCTTCGGGGATACAGGTTCGGGGAGACCCAGTACTTC; CDR3: CASSLRGYRFGETQYF
V: TRBV11-2; size: NA; D: TRBD1; J: TRBJ2-7; DNA: TGTGCCAGCAGCTTCCGCAGGACAGGGGGTTACGAGCAGTACTTC; CDR3: CASSFRRTGGYEQYF
V: TRBV15; size: few; D: TRBD2; J: TRBJ2-5; DNA: TGTGCCACCAGCAGGGGACTAGCGGAGGGGCGGACCCAGTACTTC; CDR3: CATSRGLAEGRTQYF
V: TRBV24-1; size: NA; D: NA; J: TRBJ2-1; DNA: TGTGCCACCAGTGATTTTACAGGGGAGGGGCAGTTCTTC; CDR3: CATSDFTGEGQFF
V: TRBV30; size: NA; D: NA; J: TRBJ2-1; DNA: TGTGCCGGGGGCCGGGGCTCTTTCAGCGATGAGCAGTTCTTC; CDR3: CAGGRGSFSDEQFF
V: TRBV29-1; size: many; D: NA; J: TRBJ1-5; DNA: TGCAGCGTTGTTTGGGGTAGCAATCAGCCCCAGCATTTT; CDR3: CSVVWGSNQPQHF
V: TRBV12-3/TRBV12-4; size: NA; D: TRBD1; J: TRBJ1-5; DNA: TGTGCCAGCAGTTTAGTCTGGTGGGACCGTGGGACAGGGGATCAGCCCCAGCATTTT; CDR3: CASSLVWWDRGTGDQPQHF
V: TRBV24-1; size: NA; D: TRBD1; J: TRBJ2-1; DNA: TGTGCCACCGAGGGAAGGACAGGGTTGACGCTCTTC; CDR3: CATEGRTGLTLF
V: TRBV20-1; size: NA; D: NA; J: TRBJ1-2; DNA: TGCAGTGCTAGAGATCTTGGGGGGGGGCACGGCTACACCTTC; CDR3: CSARDLGGGHGYTF
V: TRBV28; size: NA; D: NA; J: TRBJ1-2; DNA: TGTGCCAGCAGTGCGGACAGATACTACTATGGCTACACCTTC; CDR3: CASSADRYYYGYTF
V: TRBV5-1; size: few; D: NA; J: TRBJ1-1; DNA: TGCGCCAGCAGCTTTATTGGGTCGAACACTGAAGCTTTCTTT; CDR3: CASSFIGSNTEAFF
V: TRBV12-3/TRBV12-4; size: NA; D: TRBD2; J: TRBJ2-2; DNA: TGTGCCAGCAGTTTAGATCGGCTAGCGGGAGAAATCGGGGAGCTGTTTTTT; CDR3: CASSLDRLAGEIGELFF
V: TRBV5-1; size: few; D: NA; J: TRBJ1-2; DNA: TGCGCCAGCAGCTTGGATGGGACTTCGGGCTACACCTTC; CDR3: CASSLDGTSGYTF
V: TRBV6-5; size: NA; D: NA; J: TRBJ1-1; DNA: TGTGCCAGCAGTTACAAGGAGAACACTGAAGCTTTCTTT; CDR3: CASSYKENTEAFF
V: TRBV11-2; size: NA; D: TRBD1; J: TRBJ1-2; DNA: TGTGCCAGCAGCTCTTTTCCGGGACAGGGTCACTACACCTTC; CDR3: CASSSFPGQGHYTF
V: TRBV11-2; size: few; D: TRBD2; J: TRBJ2-2; DNA: TGTGCCAGCAGATCGGGTCTCGGGACTAGCGGGAGGGCCAGGAACACCGGGGAGCTGTTTTTT; CDR3: CASRSGLGTSGRARNTGELFF
V: TRBV7-2; size: NA; D: TRBD2; J: TRBJ2-3; DNA: TGTGCCAGCAGCTTATGGACTAGCTCGGCGAGGGCAGATACGCAGTATTTT; CDR3: CASSLWTSSARADTQYF
V: TRBV29-1; size: NA; D: NA; J: TRBJ2-5; DNA: TGCAGCGTGGAGGGTGACAGGCAAGAGACCCAGTACTTC; CDR3: CSVEGDRQETQYF
V: TRBV24-1; size: many; D: TRBD2; J: TRBJ2-1; DNA: TGTGCCACCAGTGATTTGCTAGCGGGAATAGATGAGCAGTTCTTC; CDR3: CATSDLLAGIDEQFF
V: TRBV29-1; size: NA; D: TRBD2; J: TRBJ2-1; DNA: TGCAGCGTCATTGGGGCTAGCGGGGGCGTCGAGCAGTTCTTC; CDR3: CSVIGASGGVEQFF
V: TRBV6-2/TRBV6-3; size: few; D: TRBD2; J: TRBJ2-1; DNA: TGTGCCAGCAGTTACCCGTATTCTAGTAGCGGGAGACGCAATGAGCAGTTCTTC; CDR3: CASSYPYSSSGRRNEQFF
V: TRBV5-1; size: few; D: NA; J: TRBJ2-6; DNA: TGCGCCAGCAAAATGGACCTCTCTGGGGCCAACGTCCTGACTTTC; CDR3: CASKMDLSGANVLTF
V: TRBV12-3/TRBV12-4; size: few; D: NA; J: TRBJ1-2; DNA: TGTGCCAGCACCCCCAATAGGAGGGGCTACACCTTC; CDR3: CASTPNRRGYTF
V: TRBV6-1; size: NA; D: TRBD1; J: TRBJ1-5; DNA: TGTGCCAGCGTAGAACCGGGACAGGGTAAGGGCAATCAGCCCCAGCATTTT; CDR3: CASVEPGQGKGNQPQHF
V: TRBV20-1; size: many; D: TRBD1; J: TRBJ2-5; DNA: TGCAGTGCCATAAGGGACAGGGAAGAGACCCAGTACTTC; CDR3: CSAIRDREETQYF
V: TRBV5-1; size: many; D: NA; J: TRBJ2-1; DNA: TGCGCCAGCTGGTCCTACAATGAGCAGTTCTTC; CDR3: CASWSYNEQFF
V: TRBV20-1; size: few; D: NA; J: TRBJ2-1; DNA: TGCAGTGCTAGAGATCGAGGCGGCGGGACCTACAATGAGCAGTTCTTC; CDR3: CSARDRGGGTYNEQFF
V: TRBV21-1; size: few; D: NA; J: TRBJ2-5; DNA: TGTGCCAGCAGCACGCTGGCGGAGGGGCTCCAAGAGACCCAGTACTTC; CDR3: CASSTLAEGLQETQYF
V: TRBV18; size: NA; D: TRBD1; J: TRBJ1-4; DNA: TGTGCCAGCTCACGCTGGACAGGGCGGAATGAAAAACTGTTTTTT; CDR3: CASSRWTGRNEKLFF
V: TRBV12-3/TRBV12-4; size: few; D: NA; J: TRBJ1-2; DNA: TGTGCCAGCAGTTTAACCCTCGCCTGGGTGACGGTCACTAACTATGGCTACACCTTC; CDR3: CASSLTLAWVTVTNYGYTF
V: TRBV5-1; size: NA; D: TRBD2; J: TRBJ2-7; DNA: TGCGCCAGCAGCTGGGGGACTAGCGGGATTTCCTACGAGCAGTACTTC; CDR3: CASSWGTSGISYEQYF
V: TRBV20-1; size: few; D: NA; J: TRBJ2-2; DNA: TGCAGTGCTAGAGATCTCCCGGAATGGTATGACACCGGGGAGCTGTTTTTT; CDR3: CSARDLPEWYDTGELFF
V: TRBV6-5; size: NA; D: NA; J: TRBJ2-7; DNA: TGTGCCAGCAGTTGGGGAGGACGAGAGCAGTACTTC; CDR3: CASSWGGREQYF
V: TRBV5-1; size: few; D: NA; J: TRBJ2-1; DNA: TGCGCCAGCAGCGGCGAGGGCGGGCTGGAGCAGTTCTTC; CDR3: CASSGEGGLEQFF
V: TRBV6-5; size: few; D: NA; J: TRBJ1-1; DNA: TGTGCCAGCAGTTACTCTTTTCAGTACCTTGAAGCTTTCTTT; CDR3: CASSYSFQYLEAFF
V: TRBV20-1; size: NA; D: NA; J: TRBJ1-3; DNA: TGCAGTGCCACGGGACCTTACTCTGGAAACACCATATATTTT; CDR3: CSATGPYSGNTIYF
V: TRBV18; size: NA; D: NA; J: TRBJ1-6; DNA: TGTGCCAGCTCACCACAGAAGGGGTATAATTCACCCCTCCACTTT; CDR3: CASSPQKGYNSPLHF
V: TRBV5-6; size: few; D: TRBD2; J: TRBJ2-5; DNA: TGTGCCAGCAGCCCAGGGACTAGCCCCCGGGAGACCCAGTACTTC; CDR3: CASSPGTSPRETQYF
V: TRBV12-3/TRBV12-4; size: many; D: NA; J: TRBJ2-5; DNA: TGTGCCAGCAGTTTAGGACAGCCTGAGGAGACCCAGTACTTC; CDR3: CASSLGQPEETQYF
V: TRBV20-1; size: NA; D: NA; J: TRBJ1-5; DNA: TGCAGTGCTAGAGGTGACAAAAGTCAGCCCCAGCATTTT; CDR3: CSARGDKSQPQHF
V: TRBV6-5; size: NA; D: NA; J: TRBJ1-5; DNA: TGTGCCAGCAGCTCGGGCGGTCTGAGGCATTTT; CDR3: CASSSGGLRHF
V: TRBV5-1; size: few; D: NA; J: TRBJ2-1; DNA: TGCGCCAGCAGCCTGGAGGGCAGGGGGGTAATGAATGAGCAGTTCTTC; CDR3: CASSLEGRGVMNEQFF
V: TRBV9; size: NA; D: NA; J: TRBJ1-1; DNA: TGTGCCAGCAGCCAGGACGGATTGTACACTGAAGCTTTCTTT; CDR3: CASSQDGLYTEAFF
V: TRBV20-1; size: many; D: NA; J: TRBJ2-4; DNA: TGCAGTGCTAGAGCGGGAATAGACATTCAGTACTTC; CDR3: CSARAGIDIQYF
V: TRBV28; size: few; D: NA; J: TRBJ1-2; DNA: TGTGCCAGCAGTTTAATCGGACAGTTTTCTGGCTACACCTTC; CDR3: CASSLIGQFSGYTF
V: TRBV7-2; size: once; D: NA; J: TRBJ2-5; DNA: TGTGCCAGCAAAAACCGGGCCCGAGAGACCCAGTACTTC; CDR3: CASKNRARETQYF
V: TRBV6-1; size: many; D: NA; J: TRBJ1-4; DNA: TGTGCCAGCAGGCGAATCCTGGCGGGTGAAAAACTGTTTTTT; CDR3: CASRRILAGEKLFF
V: TRBV20-1; size: NA; D: NA; J: TRBJ2-3; DNA: TGCAGTGCTCCCAGGGGAGAAACCGATACGCAGTATTTT; CDR3: CSAPRGETDTQYF
V: TRBV3-1; size: many; D: NA; J: TRBJ2-1; DNA: TGTGCCAGCAGCCAAGATATGGGGGCTGAGCAGTTCTTC; CDR3: CASSQDMGAEQFF
V: TRBV7-8; size: few; D: TRBD1; J: TRBJ1-2; DNA: TGTGCCAGCAGCTTAGCGGGACAGGGAAGACTAAACTATGGCTACACCTTC; CDR3: CASSLAGQGRLNYGYTF
V: TRBV27; size: few; D: TRBD2; J: TRBJ2-1; DNA: TGTGCCAGCAGTTTATCGCCCCGGACTAGCTACAATGAGCAGTTCTTC; CDR3: CASSLSPRTSYNEQFF
V: TRBV27; size: NA; D: TRBD1; J: TRBJ1-6; DNA: TGTGCCAGCAGTTTACTCAGACAGGGCGATAATTCACCCCTCCACTTT; CDR3: CASSLLRQGDNSPLHF